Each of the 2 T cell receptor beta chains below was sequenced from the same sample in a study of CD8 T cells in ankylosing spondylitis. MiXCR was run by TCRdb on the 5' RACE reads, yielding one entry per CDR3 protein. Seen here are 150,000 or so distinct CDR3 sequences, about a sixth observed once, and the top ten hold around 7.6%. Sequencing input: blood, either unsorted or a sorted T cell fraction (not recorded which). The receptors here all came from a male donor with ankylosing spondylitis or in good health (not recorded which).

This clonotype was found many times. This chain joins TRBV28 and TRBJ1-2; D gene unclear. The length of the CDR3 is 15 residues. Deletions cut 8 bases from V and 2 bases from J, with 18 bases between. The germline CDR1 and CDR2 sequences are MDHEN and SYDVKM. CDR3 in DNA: TGTGCCAGCCCTACCAAGGGCACCAGGAACTATGGCTACACCTTC. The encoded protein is CASPTKGTRNYGYTF.

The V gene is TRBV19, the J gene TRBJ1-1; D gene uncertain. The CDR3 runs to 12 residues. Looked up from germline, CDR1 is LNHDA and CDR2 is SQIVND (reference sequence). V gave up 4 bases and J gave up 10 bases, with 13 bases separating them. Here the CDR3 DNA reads TGTGCCAGTAGTAAAGCGGTGGCAGGAGCTTTCTTT. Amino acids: CASSKAVAGAFF.